This T cell receptor beta chain was profiled in a study of post-analysis software for immune sequencing data. Across the study: Relapsing-remitting, secondary progressive and progressive-relapsing forms of multiple sclerosis all featured among disease courses. General study points: Among roughly five TRBV segments more frequent in patients than controls were TRBV5-6, TRBV5-1 and TRBV20-1.

With respect to this clonotype: Its antigen is not known.

TCR beta cDNA libraries had unique molecular identifiers. The source material, about 0.9 to 10 million T cells, gave rise to roughly 500,000 cDNA molecules. TCRdb recomputed calls from the PCR reads with MiXCR, one row per CDR3 protein. The data hold under 650,000 distinct CDR3 sequences, with 44% observed a single time. Trimming took 0 bases from V and 4 from J, leaving 10 bases between them. Germline CDR1 SGHAT, CDR2 FQDESV (reference sequence). This CDR3 comprises 15 residues. The source material was blood. The chain couples TRBV11-1 to TRBJ2-1, with a weak D call TRBD2 (5 bases). This TCR came from a girl under 18 with multiple sclerosis. CDR3 amino acids: CASSLAREPYNEQFF. The CDR3 region has the DNA TGTGCCAGCAGCTTAGCACGGGAACCGTACAATGAGCAGTTCTTC.